This T cell receptor (beta chain) is drawn from a study of response to subunit inactivated influenza vaccine. Broader study findings: Authors suggested few new T cells are recruited by each seasonal influenza vaccination.

In this sample, this clonotype turned up a few times. Its antigen is undetermined. Germline values: CDR1 SNHLY, CDR2 FYNNEI. This CDR3 region has 11 residues. One entry per CDR3 protein results from TCRdb running MiXCR on the RT-PCR reads. Among 540,000 or so distinct CDR3 sequences, approximately 12% were seen once, and the ten largest hold approximately 14%. The sample here was PBMCs from blood, taken about 6 weeks after vaccination. The clonotype originates from a man in his forties or fifties who received an inactivated influenza vaccine. This chain joins TRBV2 and TRBJ2-7; D is unclear. Written as DNA, the CDR3 is TGTGCTTCGGCGAGCTCCTACGAGCAGTACTTC. This translates into CASASSYEQYF. Filled out from reference TRBV2 and TRBJ2-7, the complete variable domain reads EPEVTQTPSHQVTQMGQEVILRCVPISNHLYFYWYRQILGQKVEFLVSFYNNEISEKSEIFDDQFSVERPDGSNFTLKIRSTKLEDSAMYFCASASSYEQYFGPGTRLTVT.